This T cell receptor (beta chain) was documented in a study of T cell changes during pregnancy in multiple sclerosis. J lost 0 bases, V lost 4 bases, and 6 bases had no gene match. The CDR3 contains 16 residues. Per the germline V gene, CDR1 is SGHRS and CDR2 is YFSETQ. Repertoires were generated with immunoSEQ multiplex PCR, while TCRdb's copy carries only in-frame clones and drops some. The table includes some 60,000 clones, roughly 93% detected once. This sequence was found in a female donor with multiple sclerosis, enrolled in a pregnancy study. This rearrangement joins TRBV5-1 to TRBJ2-3; 9 bases match TRBD1. Material: CD4+ T cells from peripheral blood mononuclear cells, obtained before pregnancy. The CDR3 reads CASSTGQGPSTDTQYF. CDR3 coding DNA: TGCGCCAGCAGCACAGGACAGGGGCCCAGCACAGATACGCAGTATTTT.